These 32 T cell receptor beta chains originate from one sample sequenced in a study of beta chain features in type 1 diabetes (dated by TCRdb to the late 2010s). Receptor libraries were prepared by the immunoSEQ multiplex PCR assay. The entire amount of isolated RNA was reverse transcribed using the High Capacity cDNA Reverse Transcription Kit, so the sequenced TCRB transcripts were expressed ones. The table comes from immuneACCESS by way of TCRdb, which keeps in-frame sequences with V and J called. Part of the clones is missing from these tables; in studies checked, under half for an unresolved V gene and the rest for unknown reasons. This sample holds about 360,000 clones; 10% to 15% were observed only once. Clones ranked in the top ten supply 0.015% to 0.02% of the sample. What was sequenced was naive CD4+ T cells from blood. The cell subset or site label here, explained by the study, means: true naive CD4+ T cells. The receptors derive from a man aged 18 to 29 in good health.

This clone was observed a few times. V is TRBV28 and J is TRBJ1-5; 8 bases line up with TRBD1. The CDR3 is 14 amino acids. The V and J ends lost 7 bases and 5 bases, in that order; junction bases with no gene match: 7. Germline V CDR1 and CDR2: MDHEN, SYDVKM. CDR3 sequence reads: CASISGQGYQPQHF. The CDR3 nucleotides read TGTGCCAGCATCAGCGGACAGGGATATCAGCCCCAGCATTTT.

CDR3 sequence: CASSFLAGGYEQYF. The CDR3 DNA reads as TGTGCCAGCAGTTTTCTAGCGGGAGGCTACGAGCAGTACTTC. This sequence joins TRBV28 and TRBJ2-7; TRBD2 matches 11 bases. Trimming took 3 bases from V and 3 from J; bases not matched to a gene: 1. Germline V gene lookup returns CDR1 MDHEN and CDR2 SYDVKM. The CDR3 has 14 amino acids.

Many counts were recorded for this clone. The V gene is TRBV7-9, the J gene TRBJ1-5; no clear D. CDR1 and CDR2 (germline): SEHNR, FQNEAQ (reference sequence). The CDR3 consists of 14 residues. Trimming removed 1 base at V and 6 bases at J, with 10 bases between. Written as DNA, the CDR3 is TGTGCCAGCAGCTTAGGGGCAGATTCTCAGCCCCAGCATTTT. Translation gives CASSLGADSQPQHF.

The chain recombines TRBV28 with TRBJ2-6; the D gene is possibly TRBD2 (5 bases). V lost 8 bases, J lost 1 base, and 6 bases lay in between. Per the germline V gene, CDR1 is MDHEN and CDR2 is SYDVKM. The CDR3 sequence is 13 residues long. The CDR3 region has the DNA TGTGCCAGCTGGGAGTCTGGGGCCAACGTCCTGACTTTC. This translates into CASWESGANVLTF.

This clone appeared a few times. The rearrangement links TRBV29-1 to TRBJ2-5; 7 bases map to TRBD1. This CDR3 contains 13 residues. CDR1 is SQVTM, CDR2 ANQGSEA, per germline. The trim removed 6 bases at V and 4 bases at J, leaving 8 bases unmatched. This CDR3 reads CSVGEGAGETQYF. CDR3 coding DNA: TGCAGCGTCGGAGAGGGGGCAGGAGAGACCCAGTACTTC.

The chain has TRBV7-9 and TRBJ2-3; TRBD1 matches 11 bases. Germline assignment: CDR1 SEHNR and CDR2 FQNEAQ (reference sequence). Unmatched junction bases numbered 5, after V lost 3 bases and J lost 0 bases. There are 17 residues in the CDR3. In nucleotides, the CDR3 is TGTGCCAGCAGCTTGGACAGGGGGCGGTCAAGCACAGATACGCAGTATTTT. Translation gives CASSLDRGRSSTDTQYF.

This clone came up a few times. This chain uses TRBV4-2 with TRBJ2-5; D remains unclear. This CDR3 has 17 residues. Looked up from germline, CDR1 is LGHNA and CDR2 is YNFKEQ. V was shortened by 1 base and J by 3 bases, with 18 bases between the two germline ends. CDR3 amino acids: CASSQGPLYASEETQYF. The CDR3 coding sequence is TGTGCCAGCAGCCAAGGTCCATTGTACGCTTCGGAAGAGACCCAGTACTTC.

This sequence joins TRBV28 and TRBJ2-1, with D unclear. Looked up from germline, CDR1 is MDHEN and CDR2 is SYDVKM. The CDR3 contains 13 residues. V shed 4 bases and J shed 4 bases, with 8 bases lying between them. Written as DNA, the CDR3 is TGTGCCAGCAGTTCCGACACTTACAATGAGCAGTTCTTC. It translates to CASSSDTYNEQFF.

This sequence joins TRBV7-2 and TRBJ2-5; 8 bases are shared with TRBD2. Trimming removed 3 bases from V and 1 base from J; junction bases left unmatched: 4. The CDR3 totals 15 residues. Germline CDR1 reads SGHTA; CDR2 reads FQGNSA. The CDR3 DNA reads TGTGCCAGCAGCTTTAGGCGGGAGGCCCAAGAGACCCAGTACTTC. Its protein product is CASSFRREAQETQYF.

V and J are TRBV19 and TRBJ1-5, with D possibly being TRBD1 (6 bases). CDR1 and CDR2 from the germline V gene are LNHDA and SQIVND (reference sequence). CDR3 length equals 14 residues. V dropped 7 bases and J dropped 2 bases, with 12 bases sitting between them. The CDR3 DNA reads TGTGCCAGTACGGCGGGGGGGCGCAATCAGCCCCAGCATTTT. Its protein product is CASTAGGRNQPQHF.

The chain links TRBV29-1 to TRBJ1-1, with a tentative D call TRBD1 (6 bases). Between the trimmed V and J ends, which lost 2 bases and 4 bases, there was a span of 14 bases. There are 14 residues in the CDR3. Germline V gene lookup returns CDR1 SQVTM and CDR2 ANQGSEA. The DNA for the CDR3 is TGCAGCGTTGAACCCGCAGGGGTGAGCACTGAAGCTTTCTTT. It is translated as CSVEPAGVSTEAFF. Combining the CDR3 with reference TRBV29-1 and TRBJ1-1 gives the whole variable domain SAVISQKPSRDICQRGTSLTIQCQVDSQVTMMFWYRQQPGQSLTLIATANQGSEATYESGFVIDKFPISRPNLTFSTLTVSNMSPEDSSIYLCSVEPAGVSTEAFFGQGTRLTVV.

In this sample, this clone turned up a few times. The chain couples TRBV5-1 to TRBJ2-7; 10 bases are a match to TRBD2. The CDR3 length is 17 residues. Trimming removed 1 base from V and 1 base from J; junction bases left unmatched: 8. Germline CDR1 reads SGHRS; CDR2 reads YFSETQ. CDR3 region: CASSLYTSGKESYEQYF. In DNA form, the CDR3 reads TGCGCCAGCAGCTTGTATACTAGCGGGAAGGAGTCCTACGAGCAGTACTTC. The full variable domain, completed using reference TRBV5-1 and TRBJ2-7, is KAGVTQTPRYLIKTRGQQVTLSCSPISGHRSVSWYQQTPGQGLQFLFEYFSETQRNKGNFPGRFSGRQFSNSRSEMNVSTLELGDSALYLCASSLYTSGKESYEQYFGPGTRLTVT.

The sample holds a few counts of this clone. This chain links TRBV29-1 with TRBJ1-2, with TRBD1 identical over 8 bases. CDR1 and CDR2 from the germline V gene are SQVTM and ANQGSEA. This CDR3 region has 12 residues. V lost 6 bases to trimming and J lost 7 bases; unmatched junction nucleotides: 7. CDR3 nucleotide sequence: TGCAGCGTCTGGCAGGGGGCGGGTGGCTACACCTTC. Translation gives CSVWQGAGGYTF.

The V gene is TRBV7-3, the J gene TRBJ2-4; 7 positions agree with TRBD2. CDR3 length: 14 amino acids. Germline V lookup: CDR1 SGHTA, CDR2 FQGTGA. With V trimmed by 5 bases and J by 10 bases, 11 bases remained unmatched. CDR3 region: CASSVGTTVQIQYF. In nucleotides, the CDR3 is TGTGCCAGCAGCGTCGGGACTACCGTTCAGATTCAGTACTTC.

The rearrangement joins TRBV18 to TRBJ1-5; unclear D gene. Germline CDR1 reads KGHSH; CDR2 reads LQKENI. The CDR3 totals 13 residues. Trimming pared 3 bases from V and 6 bases from J, leaving 9 bases between. In DNA form, the CDR3 reads TGTGCCAGCTCACCGCGGGATGGTCAGCCCCAGCATTTT. This codes for CASSPRDGQPQHF.

The chain is built from TRBV4-1 and TRBJ2-4; the D gene is possibly TRBD2 (5 bases). The germline gives CDR1 MGHRA, CDR2 YSYEKL. Trimming cost V 4 bases and J 0 bases, with 10 bases left between them. There are 15 residues in the CDR3. CDR3 nucleotides: TGCGCCAGCAGCCCAGGACTGATAGCCAAAAACATTCAGTACTTC. Translated, it gives CASSPGLIAKNIQYF.

This clone was seen a few times. The chain carries TRBV15 and TRBJ1-2; D not resolved. From germline, CDR1 is LNHNV and CDR2 YYDKDF (reference sequence). V was clipped by 1 base and J by 6 bases, with 9 bases between them. This CDR3 contains 13 residues. In DNA, the CDR3 is TGTGCCACCAGCAGAGGATGGGAGGATGGCTACACCTTC. Encoded protein: CATSRGWEDGYTF.

The genes are TRBV7-2 and TRBJ1-2; D gene uncertain. Trimming stripped 5 bases from V and 8 bases from J, with 15 bases between. CDR1 is SGHTA and CDR2 is FQGNSA in the germline V gene. The CDR3 totals 13 residues. CDR3 coding DNA: TGTGCCAGCAGCCCGCCGCAGGCTGGCGGCTACACCTTC. Translation gives CASSPPQAGGYTF.

This clone was counted once. This chain joins TRBV6-4 and TRBJ1-1; D unclear. The germline V gene encodes CDR1 MRHNA and CDR2 SNTAGT. CDR3 size: 12 residues. V dropped 5 bases and J dropped 8 bases, with 12 bases sitting between them. The CDR3 DNA is TGTGCCAGCAGTCCGAACGGGGTAGAAGCTTTCTTT. It codes for CASSPNGVEAFF.

This clone was counted between two and nine times. This rearrangement joins TRBV10-3 to TRBJ2-5; 7 positions agree with TRBD2. Germline V CDR1 and CDR2: ENHRY, SYGVKD. V was clipped by 4 bases and J by 1 base; unmatched bases: 12. The CDR3 runs 17 residues. The CDR3 protein is CAISGEAPSGGQETQYF. CDR3 DNA sequence: TGTGCCATCAGTGGCGAGGCCCCTAGCGGAGGCCAAGAGACCCAGTACTTC.

This clone was observed a few times. V is TRBV4-3 and J is TRBJ1-1, with D maybe TRBD1 (5 bases). V shed 2 bases and J shed 8 bases, with 12 bases lying between them. Germline V lookup: CDR1 LGHNA, CDR2 YSLEER. The CDR3 is made up of 13 amino acids. The CDR3 nucleotides are TGCGCCAGCAGCCAATTAGGACAACCCGAAGCTTTCTTT. Residues: CASSQLGQPEAFF.

This clone was counted only a few times. The V call is TRBV29-1, the J call TRBJ1-2; D not resolved. The CDR3 is made up of 12 amino acids. V was trimmed by 7 bases and J by 1 base, leaving 10 bases between them. Germline-derived CDR1 and CDR2 are SQVTM and ANQGSEA. CDR3 loop: CSGEENNYGYTF. Here the CDR3 DNA reads TGCAGCGGTGAGGAGAATAACTATGGCTACACCTTC.

J is TRBJ1-5 and V is TRBV5-8; D uncertain. CDR1 and CDR2 (germline): SGHTS, YDEGEE. Trimming left V 0 bases short and J 0 bases short, with 7 bases between. The CDR3 has 15 residues. CDR3 amino acids: CASSLGTVSNQPQHF. The CDR3 coding sequence is TGTGCCAGCAGCTTGGGCACAGTTAGCAATCAGCCCCAGCATTTT. The full variable domain, completed using reference TRBV5-8 and TRBJ1-5, is EAGVTQSPTHLIKTRGQQATLRCSPISGHTSVYWYQQALGLGLQFLLWYDEGEERNRGNFPPRFSGRQFPNYSSELNVNALELEDSALYLCASSLGTVSNQPQHFGDGTRLSIL.

The gene calls are TRBV27 and TRBJ2-3; D is possibly TRBD1 (5 bases). Per the germline V gene, CDR1 is MNHEY and CDR2 is SMNVEV (reference sequence). Trimming took off 7 bases at V and 0 bases at J, with 14 bases between the two ends. This CDR3 has 15 residues. CDR3 loop: CASTYRTISTDTQYF. Here the CDR3 DNA reads TGTGCCAGCACCTACAGGACGATCAGCACAGATACGCAGTATTTT.

This chain joins TRBV5-1 and TRBJ2-5, with a weak D call TRBD2 (6 bases). The J call is uncertain, as TRBJ2-7 better fits the DNA end. CDR1 is SGHRS and CDR2 is YFSETQ in the germline V gene. The length of the CDR3 is 14 residues. CDR3 amino acids: CASSQSQGLYEQYF. CDR3 sequence (DNA): TGCGCCAGCAGCCAGAGCCAGGGACTCTACGAGCAGTACTTC.

This clone was seen only a few times. The V call is TRBV4-2, the J call TRBJ1-6; D is unclear. This CDR3 has 16 residues. The V gene lost 4 bases and the J gene lost 6 bases, with 16 bases spanning the gap. In germline, CDR1 is LGHNA, CDR2 YNFKEQ. The CDR3 region is CASSLSRSVVNSPLHF. The CDR3 region has the DNA TGTGCCAGCAGCCTGAGTCGGTCCGTCGTTAATTCACCCCTCCACTTT.

This chain uses TRBV29-1 with TRBJ1-4, with TRBD1 as a possible D gene (6 bases). This CDR3 comprises 13 residues. Germline V gives CDR1 SQVTM, CDR2 ANQGSEA. The V end lost 1 base, the J end lost 12 bases, and 15 bases lay between the germline ends. CDR3 sequence: CSVEVAGARQLFF. CDR3 bases: TGCAGCGTTGAAGTGGCGGGGGCCCGACAACTGTTTTTT.

The gene calls are TRBV7-2 and TRBJ2-7; 9 bases fit TRBD2. The germline CDR1 and CDR2 sequences are SGHTA and FQGNSA. V lost 3 bases, J lost 2 bases, and 8 bases stayed unmatched. The CDR3 consists of 16 residues. The CDR3 protein is CASSFSGASGTYEQYF. In DNA form, the CDR3 reads TGTGCCAGCAGCTTCTCTGGGGCTAGCGGGACCTACGAGCAGTACTTC. Looking up the rest from reference TRBV7-2 and TRBJ2-7 gives the full variable domain: GAGVSQSPSNKVTEKGKDVELRCDPISGHTALYWYRQSLGQGLEFLIYFQGNSAPDKSGLPSDRFSAERTGGSVSTLTIQRTQQEDSAVYLCASSFSGASGTYEQYFGPGTRLTVT.

The chain uses TRBV19 and TRBJ2-7; 11 bases match TRBD2. V shed 9 bases and J 1 base; nucleotides not matched to a gene: 2. There are 13 residues in the CDR3. CDR1 and CDR2 (germline): LNHDA, SQIVND (reference sequence). As DNA, the CDR3 is TGTGCCAGCAGACTAGCGGGGTCCTACGAGCAGTACTTC. Its translation is CASRLAGSYEQYF.

This clone was found a few times. V gene TRBV27 combines with J gene TRBJ2-6; possibly TRBD1 for D (7 bases). The CDR3 consists of 16 residues. Trimming removed 3 bases from V and 4 bases from J, with 13 bases in between. Germline values: CDR1 MNHEY, CDR2 SMNVEV (reference sequence). CDR3 DNA: TGTGCCAGCAGTTTCGCCAGGGGGGCAGGGGCCAACGTCCTGACTTTC. Encoded protein: CASSFARGAGANVLTF. The complete variable domain, with remaining parts taken from reference TRBV27 and TRBJ2-6, reads EAQVTQNPRYLITVTGKKLTVTCSQNMNHEYMSWYRQDPGLGLRQIYYSMNVEVTDKGDVPEGYKVSRKEKRNFPLILESPSPNQTSLYFCASSFARGAGANVLTFGAGSRLTVL.

This clone has only a few counts. This chain joins TRBV15 and TRBJ1-6, with D possibly being TRBD1 (5 bases). Germline V gene sequence: CDR1 LNHNV, CDR2 YYDKDF (reference sequence). CDR3 size: 18 residues. V was trimmed by 1 base and J by 3 bases, leaving 16 bases between them. For the CDR3, the DNA is TGTGCCACCAGCAGAGTGGGCTTGGGCAGGGACTATAATTCACCCCTCCACTTT. Amino acid sequence: CATSRVGLGRDYNSPLHF.

This clone occurred a few times. The rearrangement uses TRBV7-9 and TRBJ2-7, with 7 nucleotides matching TRBD2. Trimming at V came to 8 bases and at J to 3 bases, leaving 10 bases not matched to a gene. CDR3 length: 14 residues. The V gene's germline CDR1 is SEHNR and CDR2 FQNEAQ (reference sequence). The CDR3 region has the DNA TGTGCCAGCGTTGGGGAGGGGTCCAACTACGAGCAGTACTTC. Translated: CASVGEGSNYEQYF.